Sequencing of this T cell receptor beta chain was carried out in a study of technical replicates of blood from several donors. Germline V gene sequence: CDR1 MNHNS, CDR2 SASEGT. This CDR3 is 10 amino acids long. Trimming cost V 6 bases and J 6 bases, with 5 bases left between them. TCRdb's table, derived via immunoSEQ multiplex PCR, lists solely in-frame clones and lacks some. The table lists some 79,000 clones, around 94% of them singletons, with approximately 0.25% in the top ten. The sequencing sample was made of T cells isolated from PBMCs. The chain employs TRBV6-1 and TRBJ1-1; no firm D call. This clonotype originated in a human donor in good health. The CDR3 sequence: CASRGSEAFF. The CDR3 DNA reads as TGTGCCAGCAGGGGCTCTGAAGCTTTCTTT.